The 29 T cell receptor beta chains below come from one sample, sequenced in a study of blood T cell repertoires in COVID-19. Only in-frame clones appear in the TCRdb table, and some are missing; sequencing was by immunoSEQ multiplex PCR. The profile shows about 360,000 clones, around 87% of them singletons. What was sequenced was peripheral blood. These receptors all come from a human donor in a cohort sampled during active COVID-19.

J is TRBJ2-3 and V is TRBV3-1 (or the pseudogene TRBV3-2); D uncertain. The germline V and J ends were trimmed by 1 base and 3 bases, with 5 bases remaining between them. The CDR3 contains 13 residues. Germline V lookup: CDR1 LGHDT, CDR2 YNNKEL (reference sequence). CDR3 loop: CASSQVLTDTQYF. CDR3 DNA sequence: TGTGCCAGCAGCCAAGTATTGACAGATACGCAGTATTTT.

V and J are TRBV9 and TRBJ1-1; D is unclear. V was pared by 0 bases and J by 1 base, with 13 bases between. The CDR3 has 16 residues. Germline V CDR1 and CDR2: SGDLS, YYNGEE. CDR3 loop: CASSVGFGEGNTEAFF. CDR3 sequence (DNA): TGTGCCAGCAGCGTAGGGTTCGGGGAAGGGAACACTGAAGCTTTCTTT.

The CDR3 loop is CASSDVGNGYTF. CDR3 nucleotide sequence: TGTGCCAGCAGTGATGTGGGCAATGGCTACACCTTC. The chain combines TRBV25-1 with TRBJ1-2; D gene ambiguous. This CDR3 is built from 12 residues. Germline CDR1 MGHDK, CDR2 SYGVNS. The germline V and J ends were trimmed by 3 bases and 6 bases, with 8 bases remaining between them.

The chain has TRBV21-1 and TRBJ2-1; the D call TRBD2 from the table was never checked on the DNA. TRBV21-1 is noted as a pseudogene. This CDR3 has 16 residues. This CDR3 reads CASSKARGGRYNEQFF. DNA of the CDR3: TGTGCCAGCAGCAAAGCCCGGGGGGGGCGATACAATGAGCAGTTCTTC.

The rearrangement uses TRBV25-1 and TRBJ1-2; 7 nucleotides match TRBD1. Per the germline V gene, CDR1 is MGHDK and CDR2 is SYGVNS. Trimming cost V 6 bases and J 5 bases; bases outside gene matches: 9. The CDR3 has 14 residues. The DNA of the CDR3 is TGTGCCAGCAGCCTGACAACGGGACAGTATGGCTACACCTTC. Encoded protein: CASSLTTGQYGYTF.

The genes are TRBV7-3 and TRBJ1-4, with D possibly being TRBD1 (5 bases). The CDR3 loop spans 13 amino acids. The ends were cut back, 3 bases at V and 7 bases at J, with 9 bases in the middle. CDR1 and CDR2 (germline): SGHTA, FQGTGA. CDR3 sequence: CASSLAGGEKLFF. Written as DNA, the CDR3 is TGTGCCAGCAGCTTGGCGGGGGGTGAAAAACTGTTTTTT.

This clone has just one count. The chain employs TRBV5-4 and TRBJ2-7; 11 positions match TRBD2. The CDR3 runs 16 residues. CDR1 and CDR2 from the germline V gene are SGHNT and YYREEE (reference sequence). With 2 bases clipped from V and 1 base from J, the junction kept 5 bases outside the gene matches. The chain's CDR3 is CASSLGLAGSSYEQYF. The CDR3 DNA reads TGTGCCAGCAGCTTAGGACTAGCGGGTTCTTCCTACGAGCAGTACTTC.

The V call is TRBV3-1 (or the pseudogene TRBV3-2), the J call TRBJ1-2; D remains unclear. The CDR3 covers 12 residues. Germline values: CDR1 LGHDT, CDR2 YNNKEL (reference sequence). V was shortened by 8 bases and J by 6 bases, with 13 bases between the two germline ends. CDR3 bases: TGTGCCAGCCTCGGGGATGGGGATGGCTACACCTTC. This translates into CASLGDGDGYTF.

The V call is TRBV9, the J call TRBJ1-3; no reliable D call. Trimming removed 4 bases at V and 9 bases at J, with 14 bases between. There are 13 residues in the CDR3. CDR1 and CDR2 from the germline V gene are SGDLS and YYNGEE. CDR3: CASSYEGFGTIYF. The CDR3 DNA is TGTGCCAGCAGCTACGAGGGATTTGGCACCATATATTTT. The whole variable domain, remainder taken from reference TRBV9 and TRBJ1-3, is DSGVTQTPKHLITATGQRVTLRCSPRSGDLSVYWYQQSLDQGLQFLIQYYNGEERAKGNILERFSAQQFPDLHSELNLSSLELGDSALYFCASSYEGFGTIYFGEGSWLTVV.

J is TRBJ2-2 and V is TRBV6-1, with a tentative D call TRBD1 (7 bases). This CDR3 spans 16 amino acids. Germline lookup yields CDR1 MNHNS and CDR2 SASEGT. V lost 3 bases and J lost 3, with 14 bases in between. CDR3 in DNA: TGTGCCAGCAGTGACAGGGGGGCGAGGGACACCGGGGAGCTGTTTTTT. Protein sequence: CASSDRGARDTGELFF.

The chain is built from TRBV9 and TRBJ1-1; D is undetermined. CDR1 is SGDLS and CDR2 is YYNGEE in the germline V gene. Trimming pared 4 bases from V and 3 bases from J, leaving 13 bases between. The CDR3 totals 14 residues. The CDR3 DNA follows: TGTGCCAGCAGCCAGACGGGTGGAGACACTGAAGCTTTCTTT. This codes for CASSQTGGDTEAFF.

The chain uses TRBV30 and TRBJ2-7; D perhaps matches TRBD2 (6 bases). Per germline, CDR1 GTSNPN and CDR2 SVGIG (reference sequence). Trimming stripped 3 bases from V and 0 bases from J, with 9 bases between. The CDR3 runs 13 residues. The CDR3 region is CAWRGGASYEQYF. CDR3 DNA sequence: TGTGCCTGGAGGGGCGGGGCCTCCTACGAGCAGTACTTC.

The chain recombines TRBV24-1 with TRBJ1-4; D gene ambiguous. Germline loops: CDR1 KGHDR, CDR2 SFDVKD. The CDR3 has 17 residues. The V end was cut by 6 bases, the J end by 8 bases, with 24 bases between. The CDR3 nucleotides are TGTGCCACCAGTCTGTTTTGCGGTGGTACTTACGGGGAAAAACTGTTTTTT. Translation gives CATSLFCGGTYGEKLFF.

J is TRBJ1-6 and V is TRBV18, with D uncertain. Trimming left V 3 bases short and J 0 bases short, with 9 bases between. The CDR3 totals 16 residues. Germline V lookup: CDR1 KGHSH, CDR2 LQKENI. In nucleotides, the CDR3 is TGTGCCAGCTCACCGGATCCTAGCTCCTATAATTCACCCCTCCACTTT. Its protein is CASSPDPSSYNSPLHF.

In this sample, this clone turned up once. The V and J genes are TRBV30 and TRBJ1-1, with 8 bases fitting TRBD1. Germline V gene sequence: CDR1 GTSNPN, CDR2 SVGIG (reference sequence). The CDR3 is 10 amino acids. The junction had 4 bases not matched to a gene; V was cut back by 8 bases and J by 8 bases. The CDR3 DNA is TGTGCCGGGAACAGGGGGGAAGCTTTCTTT. This gives the protein CAGNRGEAFF.

V gene TRBV28 combines with J gene TRBJ1-2, with unresolved D. CDR3 length: 13 residues. The V end lost 6 bases, the J end lost 8 bases, and 16 bases lay between the germline ends. Germline loops: CDR1 MDHEN, CDR2 SYDVKM. CDR3: CASRPRRGRGYTF. CDR3 in DNA: TGTGCCAGCAGGCCTCGGAGAGGGCGCGGCTACACCTTC.

This chain connects TRBV3-1 (or the pseudogene TRBV3-2) to TRBJ2-4, with a tentative D call TRBD2 (5 bases). V lost 5 bases and J lost 3, with 14 bases in between. From germline, CDR1 is LGHDT and CDR2 YNNKEL (reference sequence). The CDR3 extends over 15 amino acids. The CDR3 region has the DNA TGTGCCAGCAGCGCTCCCGGGGTAGGCAAAAACATTCAGTACTTC. Encoded protein: CASSAPGVGKNIQYF.

V and J are TRBV6-5 and TRBJ2-3; D is perhaps TRBD2 (6 bases). Germline CDR1 is MNHEY and CDR2 is SVGAGI. The CDR3 consists of 13 residues. Between the trimmed V and J ends, which lost 2 bases and 7 bases, there was a span of 10 bases. The CDR3 DNA follows: TGTGCCAGCAGTTACGCCGGGGGAAATACGCAGTATTTT. Amino acid sequence: CASSYAGGNTQYF.

J is TRBJ2-2 and V is TRBV5-1, with unresolved D. The V and J ends lost 5 bases and 0 bases respectively, with 14 bases between them. Germline CDR1 SGHRS, CDR2 YFSETQ. CDR3 length equals 16 residues. CDR3 loop: CASRASGETNTGELFF. CDR3 DNA sequence: TGCGCCAGCAGAGCCTCCGGAGAGACGAACACCGGGGAGCTGTTTTTT.

The chain is built from TRBV5-1 and TRBJ2-7; 10 positions agree with TRBD1. Germline assignment: CDR1 SGHRS and CDR2 YFSETQ. V gave up 0 bases and J gave up 5 bases; unmatched junction bases: 17. The CDR3 has 19 amino acids. The CDR3 spells CASSLVTQPSRDRGNEQYF. The CDR3 DNA sequence: TGCGCCAGCAGCTTGGTTACGCAACCATCCCGGGACAGGGGTAACGAGCAGTACTTC.

The chain recombines TRBV5-1 with TRBJ2-7; 10 bases line up with TRBD2. The CDR3 sequence is 14 residues long. V lost 5 bases, J lost 1 base, and 3 bases stayed unmatched. CDR1 is SGHRS, CDR2 YFSETQ, per germline. The CDR3 DNA reads as TGCGCCAGCAGACTAGCGGGGATATCCTACGAGCAGTACTTC. It yields the protein CASRLAGISYEQYF.

This clone was seen just once. CDR3 in amino acids: CASSSVARGGDEQFF. Here the CDR3 DNA reads TGTGCCAGCAGCTCGGTTGCCAGGGGAGGGGATGAGCAGTTCTTC. The rearrangement links TRBV11-2 to TRBJ2-1, with D possibly being TRBD2 (7 bases). Trimming stripped 4 bases from V and 8 bases from J, with 18 bases between. Germline loops: CDR1 SGHAT, CDR2 FQNNGV. The CDR3 extends over 15 amino acids.

The V call is TRBV28, the J call TRBJ2-7; TRBD1 aligns across 8 bases. This CDR3 has 13 residues. From germline, CDR1 is MDHEN and CDR2 SYDVKM. V lost 11 bases to trimming and J lost 2 bases; unmatched junction nucleotides: 8. The CDR3 DNA sequence: TGTGCCTCGATAGGGGACAGGACCTACGAGCAGTACTTC. This gives the protein CASIGDRTYEQYF.

The V gene is TRBV28, the J gene TRBJ1-5, with 8 bases aligning to TRBD1. The trim removed 6 bases at V and 7 bases at J, leaving 8 bases unmatched. The CDR3 loop spans 14 amino acids. The germline gives CDR1 MDHEN, CDR2 SYDVKM. CDR3 nucleotides: TGTGCCAGCAGGAAGACAGGGGCACAGCAGCCCCAGCATTTT. Translating gives CASRKTGAQQPQHF. Full variable domain (missing parts from reference TRBV28 and TRBJ1-5): DVKVTQSSRYLVKRTGEKVFLECVQDMDHENMFWYRQDPGLGLRLIYFSYDVKMKEKGDIPEGYSVSREKKERFSLILESASTNQTSMYLCASRKTGAQQPQHFGDGTRLSIL.

The CDR3 DNA reads as TGTGCCAGCAGCTCAGAGGGACAGGGGACTGAGCAGTTCTTC. Its translation: CASSSEGQGTEQFF. The V and J genes are TRBV7-3 and TRBJ2-1; 10 bases are shared with TRBD1. J was trimmed by 9 bases and V by 4 bases; bases with no gene match: 6. The CDR3 totals 14 residues. Germline lookup yields CDR1 SGHTA and CDR2 FQGTGA.

J is TRBJ1-4 and V is TRBV5-1; no clear D gene. CDR1 SGHRS and CDR2 YFSETQ come from the germline V gene. The CDR3 loop spans 15 amino acids. The V gene lost 4 bases and the J gene lost 7 bases, with 17 bases spanning the gap. The CDR3 nucleotides are TGCGCCAGCAGCCCCCTAGGAGGGCTAAGTGAAAAACTGTTTTTT. This gives the protein CASSPLGGLSEKLFF.

The sample holds one count of this clone. The rearrangement uses TRBV6-1 and TRBJ2-1; TRBD1 aligns across 8 bases. The germline V gene encodes CDR1 MNHNS and CDR2 SASEGT. CDR3 length equals 16 residues. J gave up 5 bases and V 0 bases, and 6 bases lay outside the gene matches. The CDR3 DNA reads TGTGCCAGCAGTGAAGCGGGCAGGGGGCTGAACAATGAGCAGTTCTTC. Translated, it gives CASSEAGRGLNNEQFF.

The chain couples TRBV5-1 to TRBJ1-4, with D possibly matching TRBD1 (5 bases). Trimming removed 5 bases from V and 8 bases from J, with 13 bases in between. The CDR3 runs 13 residues. Germline V gene lookup returns CDR1 SGHRS and CDR2 YFSETQ. CDR3 nucleotides: TGCGCCAGCAGGCCGGGGGGAGAGGAAAAACTGTTTTTT. Translating gives CASRPGGEEKLFF.

V usage is TRBV7-2 and J usage is TRBJ2-5; 9 bases are shared with TRBD2. Germline lookup yields CDR1 SGHTA and CDR2 FQGNSA. The CDR3 runs to 15 residues. Losses at the gene ends were 2 bases for V and 4 bases for J; bases not matched to a gene: 5. The CDR3 bases are TGTGCCAGCAGCTTACTAGCGGGGAGGGGAGAGACCCAGTACTTC. Its protein is CASSLLAGRGETQYF. The variable domain in full, completed from reference TRBV7-2 and TRBJ2-5, reads GAGVSQSPSNKVTEKGKDVELRCDPISGHTALYWYRQSLGQGLEFLIYFQGNSAPDKSGLPSDRFSAERTGGSVSTLTIQRTQQEDSAVYLCASSLLAGRGETQYFGPGTRLLVL.